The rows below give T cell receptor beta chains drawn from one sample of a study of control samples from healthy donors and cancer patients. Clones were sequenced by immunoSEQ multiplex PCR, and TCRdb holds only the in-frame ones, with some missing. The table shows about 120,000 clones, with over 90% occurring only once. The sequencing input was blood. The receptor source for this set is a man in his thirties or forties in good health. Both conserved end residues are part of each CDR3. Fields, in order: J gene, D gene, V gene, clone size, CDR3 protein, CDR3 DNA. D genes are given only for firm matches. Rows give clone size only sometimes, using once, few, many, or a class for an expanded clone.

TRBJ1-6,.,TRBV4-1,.,CASSQVSSPLHF,TGCGCCAGCAGCCAAGTCAGTTCACCCCTCCACTTT
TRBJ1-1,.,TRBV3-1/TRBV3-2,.,CASSRTGRSTEAFF,TGTGCCAGCAGCCGTACTGGGAGGAGCACTGAAGCTTTCTTT
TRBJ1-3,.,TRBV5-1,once,CASSLGGSSGNTIYF,TGCGCCAGCAGCTTGGGTGGGTCTTCGGGAAACACCATATATTTT
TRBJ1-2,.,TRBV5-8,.,CASSLEGQRRWNYGYTF,TGTGCCAGCAGCTTGGAGGGACAAAGGAGGTGGAACTATGGCTACACCTTC
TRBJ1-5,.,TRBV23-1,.,CASSHWKGGRLQPQHF,TGCGCCAGCAGTCATTGGAAGGGGGGGAGACTTCAGCCCCAGCATTTT
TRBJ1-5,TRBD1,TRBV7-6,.,CASSSGQGAYSNQPQHF,TGTGCCAGCAGCTCCGGACAGGGGGCTTATAGCAATCAGCCCCAGCATTTT
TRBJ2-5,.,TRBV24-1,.,CATSDWASGGETQYF,TGTGCCACCAGTGATTGGGCCTCGGGGGGCGAGACCCAGTACTTC
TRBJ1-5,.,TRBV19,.,CASSIDSYSAGDSNQPQHF,TGTGCCAGTAGTATAGATTCATATTCGGCAGGGGACAGCAATCAGCCCCAGCATTTT
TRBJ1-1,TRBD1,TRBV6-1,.,CASSDYTKGRQGALNTEAFF,TGTGCCAGCAGTGATTACACGAAGGGACGACAGGGGGCTCTGAACACTGAAGCTTTCTTT
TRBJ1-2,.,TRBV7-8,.,CASSLEPRGRDGYTF,TGTGCCAGCAGCTTAGAACCCCGTGGAAGGGATGGCTACACCTTC
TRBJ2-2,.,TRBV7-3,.,CASSLQGTGELFF,TGTGCCAGCAGCTTACAGGGGACCGGGGAGCTGTTTTTT
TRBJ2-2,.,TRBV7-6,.,CASSPLPGLTGELFF,TGTGCCAGCAGCCCCCTGCCCGGACTTACCGGGGAGCTGTTTTTT
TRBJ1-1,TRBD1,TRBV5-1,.,CASSLGTAGAEAFF,TGCGCCAGCAGCCTCGGGACAGCCGGAGCTGAAGCTTTCTTT
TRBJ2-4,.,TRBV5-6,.,CASSLAPALQNIQYF,TGTGCCAGCAGCTTGGCTCCTGCCCTTCAAAACATTCAGTACTTC
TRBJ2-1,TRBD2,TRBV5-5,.,CASSLAGGINEQFF,TGTGCCAGCAGCTTGGCGGGGGGGATCAATGAGCAGTTCTTC
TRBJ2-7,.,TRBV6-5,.,CATTRIQGGSYEQYF,TGTGCCACCACTCGAATTCAGGGGGGTAGCTACGAGCAGTACTTC
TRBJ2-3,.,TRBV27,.,CASSPLRDLLTYTQYF,TGTGCCAGCAGTCCCCTCCGGGACCTCCTGACCTATACGCAGTATTTT
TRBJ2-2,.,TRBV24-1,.,CATSDFTLAGELFF,TGTGCCACCAGTGATTTCACCCTGGCCGGGGAGCTGTTTTTT
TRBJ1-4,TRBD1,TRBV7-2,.,CASSRTGGLNEKLFF,TGTGCCAGCAGCCGGACAGGGGGGTTAAATGAAAAACTGTTTTTT
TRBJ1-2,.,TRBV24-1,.,CATSDPRPGTNYGYTF,TGTGCCACCAGTGATCCCCGCCCCGGGACTAACTATGGCTACACCTTC
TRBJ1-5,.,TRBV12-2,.,CASRLGGEGTHHSNQPQHF,TGTGCAAGTCGCTTAGGTGGTGAAGGAACACACCATAGCAATCAGCCCCAGCATTTT
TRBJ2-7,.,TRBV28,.,CASRESSYEQYF,TGTGCCAGCAGAGAGAGCTCCTACGAGCAGTACTTC
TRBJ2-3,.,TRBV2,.,CASIGGTQYF,TGTGCCAGTATAGGGGGTACGCAGTATTTT
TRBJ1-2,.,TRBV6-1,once,CASSSRQATRYGYTF,TGTGCCAGCAGTTCCCGACAAGCGACGAGATATGGCTACACCTTC
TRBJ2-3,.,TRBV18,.,CASSPSRDPPTDTQYF,TGTGCCAGCTCACCATCCCGAGATCCCCCCACAGATACGCAGTATTTT
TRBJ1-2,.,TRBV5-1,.,CASRWGTESGYTF,TGCGCCAGCCGCTGGGGGACGGAGAGCGGTTACACCTTC
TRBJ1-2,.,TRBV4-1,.,CASSPGPLNYGYTF,TGCGCCAGCAGCCCGGGACCGTTAAACTATGGCTACACCTTC
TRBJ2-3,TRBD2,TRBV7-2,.,CASSSRSGYVRDTQYF,TGTGCCAGCAGCTCACGTAGCGGGTACGTCCGGGATACGCAGTATTTT
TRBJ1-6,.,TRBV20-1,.,CSASSGSGSPLHF,TGCAGTGCTAGTTCGGGCTCCGGATCACCCCTCCACTTT
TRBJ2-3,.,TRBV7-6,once,CASSLDTSTDTQYF,TGTGCCAGCAGCTTAGATACCAGCACAGATACGCAGTATTTT
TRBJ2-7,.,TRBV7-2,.,CASSRRGGAYEQYF,TGTGCCAGCAGCCGGAGGGGGGGGGCCTACGAGCAGTACTTC
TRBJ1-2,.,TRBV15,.,CATSRVVSGGYGYTF,TGTGCCACCAGCAGAGTAGTGTCAGGAGGCTATGGCTACACCTTC
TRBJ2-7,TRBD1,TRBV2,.,CASSQQGNPGEQYF,TGTGCCAGCAGTCAACAGGGGAATCCCGGCGAGCAGTACTTC
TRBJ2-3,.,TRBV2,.,CASSEVIYGGTLSTDTQYF,TGTGCCAGCAGTGAAGTGATCTACGGCGGGACACTAAGCACAGATACGCAGTATTTT
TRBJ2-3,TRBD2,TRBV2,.,CASSEGTSSTDTQYF,TGTGCCAGCAGTGAAGGGACTAGCAGCACAGATACGCAGTATTTT
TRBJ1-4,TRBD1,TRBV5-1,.,CASSQQGANEKLFF,TGCGCCAGCAGCCAACAGGGGGCTAATGAAAAACTGTTTTTT
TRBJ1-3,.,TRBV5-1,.,CASSFQGGSGNTIYF,TGCGCCAGCAGCTTCCAAGGAGGGTCCGGAAACACCATATATTTT
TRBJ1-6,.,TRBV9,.,CASSVVGGALHF,TGTGCCAGCAGCGTAGTTGGAGGGGCCCTCCACTTT
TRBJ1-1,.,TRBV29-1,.,CSVGGITDMNTEAFF,TGCAGCGTTGGAGGGATTACGGATATGAACACTGAAGCTTTCTTT
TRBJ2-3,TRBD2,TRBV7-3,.,CASSLSGGETQYF,TGTGCCAGCAGCTTATCTGGGGGGGAGACGCAGTATTTT
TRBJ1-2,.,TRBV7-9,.,CASSEGQLYGYTF,TGTGCCAGCAGCGAAGGACAGCTCTATGGCTACACCTTC
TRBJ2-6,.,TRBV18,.,CASSPPGLTGANVLTF,TGTGCCAGCTCACCACCTGGACTCACTGGGGCCAACGTCCTGACTTTC
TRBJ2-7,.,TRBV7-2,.,CASSSSGAAGQYF,TGTGCCAGCAGCTCTAGTGGGGCGGCCGGGCAGTACTTC
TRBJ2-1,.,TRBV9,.,CASSQTWGYYEQFF,TGTGCCAGCAGCCAAACCTGGGGGTACTATGAGCAGTTCTTC
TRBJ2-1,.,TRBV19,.,CASIGRGTAEYEQFF,TGTGCCAGTATTGGACGCGGGACAGCAGAATATGAGCAGTTCTTC
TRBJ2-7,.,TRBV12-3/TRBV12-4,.,CASRDRGEQYF,TGTGCCAGCAGGGATAGGGGCGAGCAGTACTTC
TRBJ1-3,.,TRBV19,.,CASSPGRANTIYF,TGTGCCAGTAGTCCGGGACGGGCTAACACCATATATTTT
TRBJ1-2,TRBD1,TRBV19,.,CASSLTPGTGYGYTF,TGTGCCAGTAGTTTAACCCCCGGGACAGGGTATGGCTACACCTTC